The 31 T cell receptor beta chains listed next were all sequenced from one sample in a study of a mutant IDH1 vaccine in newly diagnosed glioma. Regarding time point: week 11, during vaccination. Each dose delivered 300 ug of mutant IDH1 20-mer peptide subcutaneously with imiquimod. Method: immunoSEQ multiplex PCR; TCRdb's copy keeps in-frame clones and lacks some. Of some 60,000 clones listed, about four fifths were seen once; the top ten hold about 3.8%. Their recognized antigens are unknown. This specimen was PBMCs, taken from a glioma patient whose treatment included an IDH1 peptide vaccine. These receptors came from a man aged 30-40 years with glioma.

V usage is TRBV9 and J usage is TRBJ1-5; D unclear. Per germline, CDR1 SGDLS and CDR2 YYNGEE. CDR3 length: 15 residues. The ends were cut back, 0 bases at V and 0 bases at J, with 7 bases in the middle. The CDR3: CASSVGPVSNQPQHF. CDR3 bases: TGTGCCAGCAGCGTAGGGCCAGTTAGCAATCAGCCCCAGCATTTT. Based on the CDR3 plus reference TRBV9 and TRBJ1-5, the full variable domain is DSGVTQTPKHLITATGQRVTLRCSPRSGDLSVYWYQQSLDQGLQFLIQYYNGEERAKGNILERFSAQQFPDLHSELNLSSLELGDSALYFCASSVGPVSNQPQHFGDGTRLSIL.

The DNA of the CDR3 is TGTGCCAGCAGTGCTCTGCGGGAGCCCCCCACAGATACGCAGTATTTT. Its protein is CASSALREPPTDTQYF. The chain employs TRBV2 and TRBJ2-3; 7 positions match TRBD2. The CDR3 extends over 16 amino acids. In germline, CDR1 is SNHLY, CDR2 FYNNEI. With V trimmed by 4 bases and J by 2 bases, 9 bases remained unmatched.

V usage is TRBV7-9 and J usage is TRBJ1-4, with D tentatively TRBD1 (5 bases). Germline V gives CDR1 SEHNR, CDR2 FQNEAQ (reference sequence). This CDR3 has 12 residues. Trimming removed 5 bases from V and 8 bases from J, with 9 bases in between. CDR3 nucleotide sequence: TGTGCCAGCAGCCCTCAGGGCGAAAAACTGTTTTTT. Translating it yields CASSPQGEKLFF.

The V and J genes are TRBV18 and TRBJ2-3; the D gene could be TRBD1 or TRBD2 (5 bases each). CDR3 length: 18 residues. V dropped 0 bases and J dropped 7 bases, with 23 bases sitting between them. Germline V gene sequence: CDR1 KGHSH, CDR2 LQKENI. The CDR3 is CASSPPTLGDPRLNTQYF. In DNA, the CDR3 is TGTGCCAGCTCACCACCTACTTTGGGGGACCCACGATTAAATACGCAGTATTTT.

The chain's CDR3 is CASSYLSENTEAFF. The CDR3 coding sequence is TGTGCCAGCAGTTATTTATCAGAGAACACTGAAGCTTTCTTT. The chain employs TRBV6-5 and TRBJ1-1; D gene ambiguous. The V gene lost 3 bases and the J gene lost 1 base, with 9 bases spanning the gap. The germline V gene has CDR1 MNHEY and CDR2 SVGAGI. This CDR3 comprises 14 residues.

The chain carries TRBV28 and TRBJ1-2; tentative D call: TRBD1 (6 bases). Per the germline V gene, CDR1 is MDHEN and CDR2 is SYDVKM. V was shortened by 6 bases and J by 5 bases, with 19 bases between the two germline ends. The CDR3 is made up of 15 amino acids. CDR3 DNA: TGTGCCAGCAGCCCCCAGGGGCGCCTTCTGTATGGCTACACCTTC. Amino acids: CASSPQGRLLYGYTF.

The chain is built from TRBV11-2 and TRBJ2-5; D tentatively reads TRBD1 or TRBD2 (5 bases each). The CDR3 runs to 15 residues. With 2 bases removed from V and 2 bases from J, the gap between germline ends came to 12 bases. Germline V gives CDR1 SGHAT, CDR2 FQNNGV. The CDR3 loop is CASSLSGTYQETQYF. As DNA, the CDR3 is TGTGCCAGCAGCTTATCTGGGACGTATCAAGAGACCCAGTACTTC.

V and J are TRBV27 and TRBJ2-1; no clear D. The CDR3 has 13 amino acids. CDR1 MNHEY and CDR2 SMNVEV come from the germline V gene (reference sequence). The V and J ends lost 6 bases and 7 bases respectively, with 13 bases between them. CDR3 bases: TGTGCCAGCAGCACTACCGGGCGGAATGAGCAGTTCTTC. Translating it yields CASSTTGRNEQFF.

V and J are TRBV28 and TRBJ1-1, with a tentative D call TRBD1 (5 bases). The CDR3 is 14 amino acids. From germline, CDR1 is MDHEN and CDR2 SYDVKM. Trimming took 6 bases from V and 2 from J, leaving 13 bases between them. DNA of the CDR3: TGTGCCAGCAGCCTGGGGACTGACAACACTGAAGCTTTCTTT. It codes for CASSLGTDNTEAFF.

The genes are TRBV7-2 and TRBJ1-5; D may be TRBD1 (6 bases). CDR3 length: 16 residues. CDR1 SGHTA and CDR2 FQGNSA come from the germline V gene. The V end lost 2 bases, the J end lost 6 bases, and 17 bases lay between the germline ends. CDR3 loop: CASSLSRSGGGQPQHF. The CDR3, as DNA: TGTGCCAGCAGCTTATCACGGTCAGGAGGGGGTCAGCCCCAGCATTTT.

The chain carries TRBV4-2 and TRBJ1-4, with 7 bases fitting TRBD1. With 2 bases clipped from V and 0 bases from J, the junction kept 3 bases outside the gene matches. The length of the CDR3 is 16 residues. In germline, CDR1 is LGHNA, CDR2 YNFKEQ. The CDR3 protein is CASSQRQGATNEKLFF. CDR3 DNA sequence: TGTGCCAGCAGCCAAAGACAGGGAGCAACTAATGAAAAACTGTTTTTT.

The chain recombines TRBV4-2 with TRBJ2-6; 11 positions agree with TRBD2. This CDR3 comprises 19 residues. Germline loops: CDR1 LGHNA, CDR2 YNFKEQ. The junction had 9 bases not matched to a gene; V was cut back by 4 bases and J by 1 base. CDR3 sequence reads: CASSRTGLAVISGANVLTF. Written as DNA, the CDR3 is TGTGCCAGCAGCCGCACGGGACTAGCGGTTATATCTGGGGCCAACGTCCTGACTTTC.

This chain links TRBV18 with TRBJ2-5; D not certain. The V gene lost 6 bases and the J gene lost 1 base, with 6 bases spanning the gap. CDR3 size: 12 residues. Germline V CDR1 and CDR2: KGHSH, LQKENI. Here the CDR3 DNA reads TGTGCCAGCTCGCCCCGCCAAGAGACCCAGTACTTC. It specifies CASSPRQETQYF.

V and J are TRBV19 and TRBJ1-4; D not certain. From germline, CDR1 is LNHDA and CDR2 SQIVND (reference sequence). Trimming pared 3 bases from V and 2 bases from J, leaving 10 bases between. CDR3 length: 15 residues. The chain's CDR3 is CASSIGSATNEKLFF. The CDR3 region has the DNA TGTGCCAGTAGTATCGGGTCGGCCACTAATGAAAAACTGTTTTTT.

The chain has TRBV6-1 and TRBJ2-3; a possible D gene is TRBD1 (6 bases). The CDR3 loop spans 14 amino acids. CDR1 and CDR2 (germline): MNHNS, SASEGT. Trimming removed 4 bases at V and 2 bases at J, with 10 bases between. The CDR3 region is CASSATGFTDTQYF. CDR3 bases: TGTGCCAGCAGTGCTACAGGGTTCACAGATACGCAGTATTTT.

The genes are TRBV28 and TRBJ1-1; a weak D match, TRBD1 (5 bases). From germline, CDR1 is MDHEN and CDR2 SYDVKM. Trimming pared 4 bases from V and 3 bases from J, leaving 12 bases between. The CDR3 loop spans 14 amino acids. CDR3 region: CASSSWDGYTEAFF. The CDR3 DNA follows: TGTGCCAGCAGTTCCTGGGACGGATACACTGAAGCTTTCTTT.

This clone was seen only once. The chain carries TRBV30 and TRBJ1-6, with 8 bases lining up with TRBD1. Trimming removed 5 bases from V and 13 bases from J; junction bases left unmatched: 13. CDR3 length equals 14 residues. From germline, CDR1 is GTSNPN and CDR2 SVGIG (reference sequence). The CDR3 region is CAWGIRQGLSPLHF. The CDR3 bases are TGTGCCTGGGGAATCAGACAGGGGTTATCCCCCCTCCACTTT.

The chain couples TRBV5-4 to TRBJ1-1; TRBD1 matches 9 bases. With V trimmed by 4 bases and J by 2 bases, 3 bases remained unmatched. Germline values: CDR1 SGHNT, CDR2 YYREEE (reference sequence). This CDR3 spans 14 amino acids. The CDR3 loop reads CASSRGQGNTEAFF. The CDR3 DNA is TGTGCCAGCAGCCGGGGACAGGGAAACACTGAAGCTTTCTTT. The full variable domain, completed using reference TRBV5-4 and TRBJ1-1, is ETGVTQSPTHLIKTRGQQVTLRCSSQSGHNTVSWYQQALGQGPQFIFQYYREEENGRGNFPPRFSGLQFPNYSSELNVNALELDDSALYLCASSRGQGNTEAFFGQGTRLTVV.

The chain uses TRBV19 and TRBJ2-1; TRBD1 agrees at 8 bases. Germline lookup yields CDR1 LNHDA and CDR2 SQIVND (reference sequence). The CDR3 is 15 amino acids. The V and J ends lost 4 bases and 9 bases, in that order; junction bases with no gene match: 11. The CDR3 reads CASSTTGGGLGEQFF. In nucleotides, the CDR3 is TGTGCCAGTAGTACCACAGGGGGTGGCCTCGGTGAGCAGTTCTTC. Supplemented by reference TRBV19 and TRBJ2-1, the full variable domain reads DGGITQSPKYLFRKEGQNVTLSCEQNLNHDAMYWYRQDPGQGLRLIYYSQIVNDFQKGDIAEGYSVSREKKESFPLTVTSAQKNPTAFYLCASSTTGGGLGEQFFGPGTRLTVL.

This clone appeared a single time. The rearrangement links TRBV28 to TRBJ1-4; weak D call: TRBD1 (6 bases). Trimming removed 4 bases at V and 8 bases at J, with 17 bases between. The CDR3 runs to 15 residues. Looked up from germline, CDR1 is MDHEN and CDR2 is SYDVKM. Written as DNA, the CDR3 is TGTGCCAGCAGTTCGACCGGGGGCGCCGAAGAAAAACTGTTTTTT. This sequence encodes CASSSTGGAEEKLFF.

The CDR3 bases are TGTGCCACCACCGTCGACAGGGAGGGGGGCTACACCTTC. Its protein product is CATTVDREGGYTF. J is TRBJ1-2 and V is TRBV15; 7 bases agree with TRBD1. This CDR3 has 13 amino acids. The germline V gene has CDR1 LNHNV and CDR2 YYDKDF (reference sequence). The V segment lost 7 bases and the J segment 8 bases; nucleotides outside the gene matches: 10.

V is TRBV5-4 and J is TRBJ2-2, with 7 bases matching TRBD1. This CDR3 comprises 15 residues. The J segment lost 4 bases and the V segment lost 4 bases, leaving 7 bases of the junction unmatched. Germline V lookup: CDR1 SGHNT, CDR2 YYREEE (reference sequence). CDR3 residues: CASSDDRARTGELFF. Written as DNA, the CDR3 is TGTGCCAGCAGCGACGACAGGGCGCGCACCGGGGAGCTGTTTTTT.

The CDR3, as DNA: TGTGCCTCCCTCGATTATTGGACAGGGGGCGCGTCTAATGAAAAACTGTTTTTT. It specifies CASLDYWTGGASNEKLFF. The V call is TRBV28, the J call TRBJ1-4; 11 positions match TRBD1. V lost 11 bases to trimming and J lost 3 bases; unmatched junction nucleotides: 17. Germline CDR1 is MDHEN and CDR2 is SYDVKM. The CDR3 has 18 amino acids. The full variable domain, in which reference TRBV28 and TRBJ1-4 provide the parts outside the CDR3, is DVKVTQSSRYLVKRTGEKVFLECVQDMDHENMFWYRQDPGLGLRLIYFSYDVKMKEKGDIPEGYSVSREKKERFSLILESASTNQTSMYLCASLDYWTGGASNEKLFFGSGTQLSVL.

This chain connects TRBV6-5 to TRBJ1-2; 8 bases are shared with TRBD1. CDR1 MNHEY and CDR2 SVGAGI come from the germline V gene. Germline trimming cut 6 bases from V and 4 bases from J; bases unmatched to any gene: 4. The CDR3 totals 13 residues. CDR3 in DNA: TGTGCCAGCAGCCGCGACAGGGGCTATGGCTACACCTTC. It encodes CASSRDRGYGYTF.

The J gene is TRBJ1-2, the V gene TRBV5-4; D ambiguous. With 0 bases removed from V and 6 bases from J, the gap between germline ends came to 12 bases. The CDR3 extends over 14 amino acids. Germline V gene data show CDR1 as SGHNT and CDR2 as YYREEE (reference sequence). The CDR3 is CASSLEIGSHGYTF. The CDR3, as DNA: TGTGCCAGCAGCTTGGAGATAGGCAGTCATGGCTACACCTTC.

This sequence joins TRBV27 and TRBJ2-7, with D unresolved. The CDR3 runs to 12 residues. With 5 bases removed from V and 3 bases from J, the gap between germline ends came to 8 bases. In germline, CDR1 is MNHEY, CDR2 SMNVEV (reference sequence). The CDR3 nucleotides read TGTGCCAGCAGTGCGGACGGCTACGAGCAGTACTTC. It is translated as CASSADGYEQYF.

The CDR3 is CAWSDSPHSNQPQHF. The CDR3 DNA reads as TGTGCCTGGAGTGATAGTCCCCATAGCAATCAGCCCCAGCATTTT. The J gene is TRBJ1-5, the V gene TRBV30; D is uncertain. Germline values: CDR1 GTSNPN, CDR2 SVGIG (reference sequence). V was pared by 1 base and J by 0 bases, with 10 bases between. This CDR3 is 15 amino acids long.

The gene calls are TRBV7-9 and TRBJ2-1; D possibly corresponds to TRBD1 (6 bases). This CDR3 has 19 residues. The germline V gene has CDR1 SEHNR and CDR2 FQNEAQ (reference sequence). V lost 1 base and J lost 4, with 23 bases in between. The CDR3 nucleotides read TGTGCCAGCAGCTTAGGGTGGCGGACAGCCTCGACGCGTTACAATGAGCAGTTCTTC. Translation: CASSLGWRTASTRYNEQFF.

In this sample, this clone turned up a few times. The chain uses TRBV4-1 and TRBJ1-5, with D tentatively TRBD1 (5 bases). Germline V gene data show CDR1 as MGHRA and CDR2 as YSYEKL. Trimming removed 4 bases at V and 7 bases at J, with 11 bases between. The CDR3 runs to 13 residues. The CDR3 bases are TGCGCCAGCAGCCTCTCCAGGGAACAGCCCCAGCATTTT. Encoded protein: CASSLSREQPQHF.

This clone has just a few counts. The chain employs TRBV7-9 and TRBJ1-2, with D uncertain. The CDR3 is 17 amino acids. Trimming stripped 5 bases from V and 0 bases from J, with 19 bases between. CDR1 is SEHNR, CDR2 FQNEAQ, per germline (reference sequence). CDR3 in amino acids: CASSGLKRQTANYGYTF. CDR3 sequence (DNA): TGTGCCAGCAGCGGACTAAAACGGCAGACCGCTAACTATGGCTACACCTTC.

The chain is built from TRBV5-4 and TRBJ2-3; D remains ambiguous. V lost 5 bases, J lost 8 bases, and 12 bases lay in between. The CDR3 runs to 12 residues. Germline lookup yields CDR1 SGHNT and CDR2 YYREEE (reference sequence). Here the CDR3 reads CASRGNSGTQYF. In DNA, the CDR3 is TGTGCCAGCAGGGGAAACAGTGGTACGCAGTATTTT.